These T cell receptor beta chains were read from a single sample in a study of response to subunit inactivated influenza vaccine. One entry per CDR3 protein results from TCRdb running MiXCR on the RT-PCR reads. Of fewer than 550,000 distinct CDR3 sequences in the sample, about 25% were seen once. Here the sequenced sample was CD4+ T cells sorted from PBMCs, taken roughly 5 days after vaccination. These receptors originate from a man aged 45-60 years who received an inactivated influenza vaccine. Both conserved end residues are part of each CDR3. The D gene is left open where the match is weak.

d_gene,j_gene,v_gene,CDR3aa
.,TRBJ2-1,TRBV7-3,CASSLLSSDPYNEQFF
.,TRBJ1-6,TRBV6-1,CASSETGRVYNSPLHF
TRBD2,TRBJ2-7,TRBV6-1,CASGLAGGPDEQYF
.,TRBJ2-7,TRBV10-3,CAISPHEEQYF
.,TRBJ2-1,TRBV20-1,CSARRAAYNEQFF
.,TRBJ2-5,TRBV2,CASGGVLDSQETQYF
.,TRBJ2-3,TRBV20-1,CSAHGDTDTQYF
TRBD1,TRBJ2-3,TRBV29-1,CSMGQAGTDTQYF
TRBD2,TRBJ2-3,TRBV7-9,CASSFDGLATSTDTQYF
.,TRBJ2-7,TRBV7-2,CASSIPPGVHEQYF
TRBD2,TRBJ2-3,TRBV20-1,CSARDPGASGSTDTQYF
TRBD1,TRBJ1-5,TRBV5-8,CASSLADRPNQPQHF
.,TRBJ2-1,TRBV29-1,CSVDAVQREQFF
TRBD1,TRBJ1-1,TRBV10-3,CAIRPGTGVMNTEAFF
.,TRBJ1-4,TRBV5-5,CASSLRSAGGSEKLFF
.,TRBJ2-7,TRBV6-5,CASSYSVGGGGEQYF
TRBD2,TRBJ2-7,TRBV7-9,CASSELAASYEQYF
.,TRBJ2-7,TRBV18,CASSPASTSVEQYF